Listed below are T cell receptor beta chains from one sample, sequenced in a study of T-cell reconstitution after alpha-beta-depleted transplantation in children. TCRdb ran MiXCR on the PCR reads and lists one entry per CDR3 protein. The sample holds about 230,000 distinct CDR3 sequences; approximately 10% are singletons and the top ten take 25% to 30%. Sequencing used PBMCs, obtained before TCRalphabeta/CD19-depleted stem cell transplant. The receptor source for this set is a child younger than two with acute myeloid leukemia, due to receive a stem cell transplant. Each CDR3 is given with its conserved first and last residue.

J gene,V gene,CDR3 protein
TRBJ1-1,TRBV9,CASSVKRNTEAFF
TRBJ2-7,TRBV20-1,CSWGQTGGRSYEQYF
TRBJ2-7,TRBV5-1,CASSLEAVPGSYEQYF
TRBJ2-7,TRBV7-2,CASSLGSGSSYEQYF
TRBJ1-1,TRBV29-1,CSVVGAAEAFF
TRBJ1-5,TRBV12-3/TRBV12-4,CASSLAHSNQPQHF
TRBJ2-3,TRBV7-2,CASTPPGLAEITDTQYF
TRBJ2-2,TRBV30,CAWKGLSTGELFF
TRBJ2-7,TRBV9,CASSAYRGSYEQYF
TRBJ2-6,TRBV7-3,CASSLRGGASGANVLTF
TRBJ2-1,TRBV4-1,CASSHPPGQSYNEQFF
TRBJ2-1,TRBV5-1,CASKIMDGNEQFF
TRBJ2-7,TRBV20-1,CSATSGSYEQYF
TRBJ2-7,TRBV28,CASSLRRTSGINSYEQYF
TRBJ1-6,TRBV24-1,CATSVYNSPLHF
TRBJ2-3,TRBV12-3/TRBV12-4,CASSFGGPPTDTQYF
TRBJ2-2,TRBV5-1,CASSLYRAGGELFF
TRBJ1-2,TRBV29-1,CSVEDPGTGVYGYTF
TRBJ2-1,TRBV6-5,CASRASGTRSYNEQFF
TRBJ2-7,TRBV5-1,CASSPGREQYF
TRBJ2-3,TRBV6-5,CASSYGLADTDTQYF
TRBJ1-1,TRBV12-3/TRBV12-4,CASSSLGGGLVEAFF